The TCR beta chain under discussion was sequenced for a study of CD8 T cells in ankylosing spondylitis. The CDR3 extends over 15 amino acids. V lost 1 base and J lost 0, with 9 bases in between. CDR1 is LNHDA and CDR2 is SQIVND in the germline V gene (reference sequence). Whole-study findings and limits: Significantly higher representation of disease-linked clones was reported for matched ankylosing spondylitis synovial fluid. Blood from ankylosing spondylitis patients appeared to carry a characteristic roughly 8-variant TCR beta motif. Disease-linked clones had a CD8+ phenotype and relatively low frequency in peripheral blood.

This clonotype has just a few counts. As yet, its antigen is unknown. TCRdb analysed the 5' RACE reads with MiXCR anew, one entry per CDR3 protein. The sample holds under 950,000 distinct CDR3 sequences, under 20% seen once. The TCR sequence derives from a male donor with ankylosing spondylitis. The J gene is TRBJ1-2, the V gene TRBV19; TRBD1 might be the D (6 bases). Sequencing input: blood, either unsorted or a sorted T cell fraction (not recorded which). The CDR3 bases are TGTGCCAGTAGTATAGGAGGGACAACTAACTATGGCTACACCTTC. It yields the protein CASSIGGTTNYGYTF.